What follows describes a single TCR beta chain. Antigen unknown. This record belongs to a study of immune evolution from preneoplasia to lung adenocarcinoma. Study-wide findings and caveats: Clonality was highest in normal lung, lower in later-stage lesions apparently. Normal lung had the highest top T cell clone frequencies.

Patients had resection in Japan or China between 2014 and 2017. H&E slides confirmed each diagnosis, reviewed by two pathologists independently. TCRdb's copy holds only in-frame clones and misses some; the assay was immunoSEQ multiplex PCR. The sample consists of 9,000 to 13,000 clones, around three quarters of them appearing once. Germline CDR1 MDHEN, CDR2 SYDVKM. The CDR3 contains 16 residues. V dropped 3 bases and J dropped 0 bases, with 11 bases sitting between them. The TCR originated in a person between 55 and 69 years old with lung adenocarcinoma. Some clones in this sample may be carry-over from other donors' samples. The specimen sequenced was FFPE normal lung tissue adjacent to the tumor. The V and J genes are TRBV28 and TRBJ2-2; the D is unclear. The CDR3 DNA is TGTGCCAGCAGTTTGTCCGGACGGACGAACACCGGGGAGCTGTTTTTT. This sequence encodes CASSLSGRTNTGELFF.